Following are 13 T cell receptor beta chains from one sample sequenced in a study of beta chain features in type 1 diabetes. Study-wide results and caveats: Shorter TCRB CDR3s, moderately but significantly so, marked every one of the four CD4+ subsets in Type 1 diabetes patients.

The whole isolated RNA underwent reverse transcription, so sequencing captured expressed TCRB transcripts. Generated by immunoSEQ multiplex PCR, the TCRdb table keeps only in-frame clones and is missing some. The table lists hundreds of thousands of clones, about 14% of them singletons. Antigens of these TCRs are unknown. The specimen sequenced was naive CD4+ T cells from blood. All receptors derive from a man aged 18 to 35 with type 1 diabetes.

The chain uses TRBV30 and TRBJ2-5, with 9 positions matching TRBD1. CDR3 size: 17 residues. V lost 0 bases and J lost 5; bases outside the gene matches: 13. Germline CDR1 GTSNPN, CDR2 SVGIG (reference sequence). The CDR3 here is CAWSVWMGQGGMETQYF. The CDR3 region has the DNA TGTGCCTGGAGTGTATGGATGGGACAGGGAGGGATGGAGACCCAGTACTTC.

There are a few counts of this clone. The gene calls are TRBV18 and TRBJ2-5, with D possibly matching TRBD1 (6 bases). Trimming cost V 2 bases and J 3 bases, with 7 bases left between them. The CDR3 has 13 amino acids. Germline CDR1 and CDR2: KGHSH and LQKENI. CDR3 nucleotides: TGTGCCAGCTCACCAACAGGGAAAGAGACCCAGTACTTC. This gives the protein CASSPTGKETQYF. The full variable domain, in which reference TRBV18 and TRBJ2-5 provide the parts outside the CDR3, is NAGVMQNPRHLVRRRGQEARLRCSPMKGHSHVYWYRQLPEEGLKFMVYLQKENIIDESGMPKERFSAEFPKEGPSILRIQQVVRGDSAAYFCASSPTGKETQYFGPGTRLLVL.

The CDR3 is CASSLLGGLSYEQYF. In DNA form, the CDR3 reads TGTGCCAGCAGTTTACTAGGGGGCCTTTCCTACGAGCAGTACTTC. V is TRBV27 and J is TRBJ2-7, with 7 bases that match TRBD1. Germline assignment: CDR1 MNHEY and CDR2 SMNVEV (reference sequence). The CDR3 totals 15 residues. V shed 2 bases, J shed 1 base, and the junction held 5 bases outside the gene matches.

This clone was observed a few times. J is TRBJ2-3 and V is TRBV2; 12 nucleotides line up with TRBD2. Looked up from germline, CDR1 is SNHLY and CDR2 is FYNNEI. V lost 6 bases to trimming and J lost 2 bases; unmatched junction nucleotides: 3. CDR3 length: 15 residues. In DNA, the CDR3 is TGTGCCAGCAGCGGACTAGCGGGGAACACAGATACGCAGTATTTT. It encodes CASSGLAGNTDTQYF.

A few counts support this clone. The chain employs TRBV2 and TRBJ2-7; 9 bases are shared with TRBD1. This CDR3 spans 14 amino acids. The V and J ends lost 6 bases and 0 bases, in that order; junction bases with no gene match: 3. Germline V lookup: CDR1 SNHLY, CDR2 FYNNEI. CDR3 in DNA: TGTGCCAGCAGCGGGACAGGGAGCTCCTACGAGCAGTACTTC. Its protein is CASSGTGSSYEQYF.

J is TRBJ1-2 and V is TRBV4-3; 9 bases agree with TRBD1. Germline V lookup: CDR1 LGHNA, CDR2 YSLEER. The trim removed 4 bases at V and 6 bases at J, leaving 9 bases unmatched. CDR3 size: 15 residues. For the CDR3, the DNA is TGCGCCAGCAGCCTTGTAGGGGACAGGGTGGATGGCTACACCTTC. Its protein product is CASSLVGDRVDGYTF.

The chain uses TRBV13 and TRBJ2-2; 9 bases are shared with TRBD1. CDR1 is PRHDT, CDR2 FYEKMQ, per germline (reference sequence). Germline trimming cut 4 bases from V and 2 bases from J; bases unmatched to any gene: 2. This CDR3 region has 15 residues. The CDR3: CASSWTGANTGELFF. The DNA for the CDR3 is TGTGCCAGCAGCTGGACAGGGGCTAACACCGGGGAGCTGTTTTTT.

A remark on this clone: Other DNA sequences in the sample encode the same CDR3. CDR3 nucleotides: TGTGCCAGCAGCTCAGAAGCTTTCTTT. Protein product: CASSSEAFF. The chain links TRBV7-9 to TRBJ1-1; D ambiguous. The V gene lost 4 bases and the J gene lost 8 bases, with 2 bases spanning the gap. CDR1 SEHNR and CDR2 FQNEAQ come from the germline V gene (reference sequence). The CDR3 covers 9 residues.

This chain uses TRBV7-2 with TRBJ2-7; D not certain. This CDR3 is built from 14 residues. Germline V gene data show CDR1 as SGHTA and CDR2 as FQGNSA. V was clipped by 1 base and J by 3 bases, with 10 bases between them. CDR3 sequence (DNA): TGTGCCAGCAGCTTAGGATCCTTTGGCTACGAGCAGTACTTC. This sequence encodes CASSLGSFGYEQYF.

The chain uses TRBV25-1 and TRBJ1-1, with 9 bases aligning to TRBD1. The CDR3 loop spans 15 amino acids. CDR1 MGHDK and CDR2 SYGVNS come from the germline V gene. V lost 6 bases and J lost 1; bases outside the gene matches: 6. DNA of the CDR3: TGTGCCAGCAGCCTACAGGGGGCCGGGAACACTGAAGCTTTCTTT. Protein sequence: CASSLQGAGNTEAFF.

This clone was counted between two and nine times. The J gene is TRBJ2-3, the V gene TRBV30; D is undetermined. Germline CDR1 and CDR2: GTSNPN and SVGIG (reference sequence). The V gene lost 0 bases and the J gene lost 2 bases, with 3 bases spanning the gap. This CDR3 is built from 12 residues. For the CDR3, the DNA is TGTGCCTGGAGTGTAAACACAGATACGCAGTATTTT. It codes for CAWSVNTDTQYF.

This clone was seen a handful of times. The chain combines TRBV5-1 with TRBJ2-7; TRBD1 agrees at 7 bases. The junction had 11 bases not matched to a gene; V was cut back by 6 bases and J by 5 bases. This CDR3 is built from 14 residues. Germline-derived CDR1 and CDR2 are SGHRS and YFSETQ. The CDR3 loop is CASIFLPGGHEQYF. In DNA form, the CDR3 reads TGCGCCAGCATATTCCTACCAGGGGGACACGAGCAGTACTTC.

There are a few counts of this clone. This chain connects TRBV11-1 to TRBJ2-1; D is perhaps TRBD2 (7 bases). The CDR3 extends over 14 amino acids. Germline CDR1 is SGHAT and CDR2 is FQDESV (reference sequence). Deletions cut 2 bases from V and 7 bases from J, with 12 bases between. The CDR3 region has the DNA TGTGCCAGCAGCTTACGGGGGGCCGTAAATGAGCAGTTCTTC. Translating gives CASSLRGAVNEQFF.